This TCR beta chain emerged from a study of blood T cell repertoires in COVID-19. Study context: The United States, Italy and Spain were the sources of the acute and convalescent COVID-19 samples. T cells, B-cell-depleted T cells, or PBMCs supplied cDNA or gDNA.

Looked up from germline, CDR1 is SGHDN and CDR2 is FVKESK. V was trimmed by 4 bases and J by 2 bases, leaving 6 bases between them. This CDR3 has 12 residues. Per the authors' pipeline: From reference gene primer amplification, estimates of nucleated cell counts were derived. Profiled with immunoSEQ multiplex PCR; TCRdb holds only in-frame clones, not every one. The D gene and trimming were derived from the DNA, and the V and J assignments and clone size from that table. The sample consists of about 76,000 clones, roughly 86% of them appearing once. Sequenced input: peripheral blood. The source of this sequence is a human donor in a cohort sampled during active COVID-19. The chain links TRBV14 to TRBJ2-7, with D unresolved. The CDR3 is CASSLSAYEQYF. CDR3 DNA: TGTGCCAGCAGCCTATCCGCCTACGAGCAGTACTTC.